This T cell receptor beta chain was sequenced during a study of CD8 T cells in Susac syndrome. Points from the study as a whole: The study admitted that it had a relatively small number of individuals in its TCR sequencing and HLA analysis.

Random hexamers primed reverse transcription of about 0.45 to 1 ug RNA. The authors amplified TCR beta CDR3 across 54 Vbeta and 13 Jbeta using immunoSEQ multiplex PCR. A single record per CDR3 protein comes from TCRdb applying MiXCR to the immunoSEQ multiplex PCR reads. The sample lists 300,000 or so distinct CDR3 sequences, 92% seen once, with 0.065% in the top ten. Comment on this clonotype: Its antigen is still unknown.

TCR beta was sequenced from blood CD8+ and CD4+ T cells. FACS was used to enrich TEMRA cells, whereas the CD8+ and CD4+ T cells were obtained by negative isolation. Trimming stripped 3 bases from V and 3 bases from J, with 13 bases between. CDR3 length: 15 amino acids. CDR1 and CDR2 (germline): MNHNS, SASEGT. The TCR originated in a human donor with multiple sclerosis. J is TRBJ2-3 and V is TRBV6-1; the D gene could be TRBD1 or TRBD2 (5 bases each). The specimen was CD4+ T cells from PBMCs. CDR3: CASSDLSGLTDTQYF. The CDR3 nucleotides are TGTGCCAGCAGTGACCTATCGGGGCTAACAGATACGCAGTATTTT.